These T cell receptor beta chains were read from a single sample in a study of OX40 agonist ivuxolimab in advanced cancers. Method: immunoSEQ multiplex PCR; TCRdb's copy keeps in-frame clones and lacks some. The sample consists of some 94,000 clones, about 92% of them appearing once. This sample comprised CD4+ or CD8+ T cells sorted from blood, obtained in a trial of the OX40 agonist ivuxolimab. The origin of the receptors is an adult with an advanced solid tumor such as melanoma, head and neck, liver or kidney cancer. Each CDR3 is given with its conserved first and last residue. Fields, in order: V gene, clone size, J gene, D gene, CDR3 DNA, CDR3 protein. D genes are given only for firm matches. Clone size is shown for a subset of rows, as once, few, many or a class of expanded clone.

>TRBV7-8|few|TRBJ2-7|-
TGTGCCAGCAGCTTATCCCACGAGCAGTACTTC
CASSLSHEQYF
>TRBV15|-|TRBJ2-1|-
TGTGCCACCACGGCCGGCGGCAATGAGCAGTTCTTC
CATTAGGNEQFF
>TRBV29-1|few|TRBJ2-6|-
TGCAGCGTTTGGGAGGCCAACGTCCTGACTTTC
CSVWEANVLTF
>TRBV9|once|TRBJ1-1|-
TGTGCCAGCAGCGTAGCAATAGACATCCAGAACACTGAAGCTTTCTTT
CASSVAIDIQNTEAFF
>TRBV15|-|TRBJ2-5|-
TGTGCCACCAGCAGAGAAGGTTGGGGGGAGACCCAGTACTTC
CATSREGWGETQYF
>TRBV29-1|-|TRBJ2-2|-
TGCAGCGTTGAAGGGGAGAACACCGGGGAGCTGTTTTTT
CSVEGENTGELFF
>TRBV6-1|-|TRBJ2-1|TRBD2
TGTGCCAGCAGTGGTAGCGGGGGGACCCATGAGCAGTTCTTC
CASSGSGGTHEQFF
>TRBV4-1|-|TRBJ1-1|-
TGCGCCAGCAGCCGACAGCCGAACACTGAAGCTTTCTTT
CASSRQPNTEAFF
>TRBV15|few|TRBJ1-1|-
TGTGCCACCAGCAGAAGCAGGGCTTTCTTT
CATSRSRAFF
>TRBV2|-|TRBJ1-5|-
TGTGCCAGCAGTGGTGGCCAGGGATTTCAGCCCCAGCATTTT
CASSGGQGFQPQHF
>TRBV5-1|-|TRBJ1-4|TRBD1
TGCGCCAGCAGCTTGGAGGGTCAGGGGGTGATTAATGAAAAACTGTTTTTT
CASSLEGQGVINEKLFF
>TRBV4-2|-|TRBJ2-2|TRBD2
TGTGCCAGCAGCCAGCGCCATAGCGGGCCGAACACCGGGGAGCTGTTTTTT
CASSQRHSGPNTGELFF
>TRBV2|-|TRBJ1-6|-
TGTGCCAGCAGTGGCGCCGGGAGCTCCTATAATTCACCCCTCCACTTT
CASSGAGSSYNSPLHF
>TRBV27|-|TRBJ1-5|-
TGTGCCAGCAGTCCCATGGGGGCTCAGCCCCAGCATTTT
CASSPMGAQPQHF
>TRBV4-3|-|TRBJ1-3|-
TGCGCCAGCAGCCAAGATCTGAACACCATATATTTT
CASSQDLNTIYF
>TRBV7-2|-|TRBJ2-1|-
TGTGCCAGCAGCCCTGGCAAGGGCAGGGACTTCTACAATGAGCAGTTCTTC
CASSPGKGRDFYNEQFF
>TRBV2|once|TRBJ1-4|-
TGTGCCAGCAGTGGCCCGGAGTCGAGCGCAGCAAATGAAAAACTGTTTTTT
CASSGPESSAANEKLFF
>TRBV5-1|once|TRBJ1-2|-
TGCGCCAGCAGCTTGGCTAGGGGTTTGGAGGGCTACACCTTC
CASSLARGLEGYTF
>TRBV30|-|TRBJ2-7|TRBD2
TGTGCCTCGTTACCCAGCGGGGCCTACGAACAGTACTTC
CASLPSGAYEQYF
>TRBV7-6|-|TRBJ2-2|-
TGTGCCAGCAGCTTAGGAGGGGGGCCGAACACCGGGGAGCTGTTTTTT
CASSLGGGPNTGELFF
>TRBV5-6|-|TRBJ1-6|-
TGTGCCAGCAGCCCGGGGGGCCAGTTCTATAATTCACCCCTCCACTTT
CASSPGGQFYNSPLHF
>TRBV15|-|TRBJ2-2|-
TGTGCCACCAGCATTGGAGAGCGGGACACCGGGGAGCTGTTTTTT
CATSIGERDTGELFF
>TRBV6-4|-|TRBJ2-1|TRBD2
TGTGCCAGCAGTACACTAGCGGACGACAATGAGCAGTTCTTC
CASSTLADDNEQFF
>TRBV6-6|-|TRBJ2-2|-
TGTGCCAGCAGTTTGTGGAACACCGGGGAGCTGTTTTTT
CASSLWNTGELFF
>TRBV6-5|-|TRBJ2-7|-
TGTGCCAGCAGTTACTCGTTAACGGGGGCCGAGCAGTACTTC
CASSYSLTGAEQYF
>TRBV27|once|TRBJ1-1|-
TGTGCCAGCAGTTTGGGGGCGGGGGTAGAAGCTTTCTTT
CASSLGAGVEAFF
>TRBV4-1|-|TRBJ1-2|TRBD1
TGCGCCAGCAGCCAAGTCTCGGGACAGGGGGCCAGAAACTATGGCTACACCTTC
CASSQVSGQGARNYGYTF
>TRBV28|-|TRBJ1-1|TRBD1
TGTGCCAGCAGCCTTGGACAGGGGCTTATGAACACTGAAGCTTTCTTT
CASSLGQGLMNTEAFF
>TRBV11-2|-|TRBJ1-1|TRBD1
TGTGCCAGCAGCTCGACGGACAGGCCGAACACTGAAGCTTTCTTT
CASSSTDRPNTEAFF
>TRBV28|-|TRBJ2-3|-
TGTGCCAGCAGTTTATTCGGGACCTCACACACAGATACGCAGTATTTT
CASSLFGTSHTDTQYF
>TRBV5-1|-|TRBJ1-1|-
TGCGCCAGCAGCCTAACGCCGGAAGGCACTGAAGCTTTCTTT
CASSLTPEGTEAFF
>TRBV4-1|-|TRBJ2-3|TRBD2
TGCGCCAGCAGCCAAGTTAGGAGTGAGAGCGGGAGTAGTTATACGCAGTATTTT
CASSQVRSESGSSYTQYF
>TRBV27|-|TRBJ2-3|-
-
CASSLFFGPDTQYF
>TRBV7-6|-|TRBJ2-7|TRBD2
TGTGCCAGCAGCCCTTACCCGCCGCTAGCGGGGGGGAATTTCTCCTACGAGCAGTACTTC
CASSPYPPLAGGNFSYEQYF
>TRBV5-4|-|TRBJ2-3|-
TGTGCCAGCAGCTTTAATATAGATACGCAGTATTTT
CASSFNIDTQYF
>TRBV7-9|-|TRBJ2-2|-
TGTGCCAGCAGCTTATCGGGGAACACCGGGGAGCTGTTTTTT
CASSLSGNTGELFF
>TRBV4-3|-|TRBJ2-3|-
TGCGCCAGCAGCCATTTCCAAGGAGGACTTACCAATACGCAGTATTTT
CASSHFQGGLTNTQYF
>TRBV27|-|TRBJ2-2|-
TGTGCCAGCAGTTTATTGTCCGAGAACACCGGGGAGCTGTTTTTT
CASSLLSENTGELFF
>TRBV30|-|TRBJ2-2|-
TGTGCCTGGGAGTATGGAGGGACCGGGGAGCTGTTTTTT
CAWEYGGTGELFF
>TRBV9|-|TRBJ2-7|TRBD1
TGTGCCAGCAGCGTGAGGACAGGACCCTACGAGCAGTACTTC
CASSVRTGPYEQYF
>TRBV5-6|-|TRBJ2-1|-
TGTGCCAGCAGCCGCCGGGGTTACAATGAGCAGTTCTTC
CASSRRGYNEQFF
>TRBV27|-|TRBJ2-5|-
TGTGCCAGCAGTTTAAGTGGGGGGGGCGGGAGATGGAAAGAGACCCAGTACTTC
CASSLSGGGGRWKETQYF
>TRBV7-6|-|TRBJ2-1|-
TGTGCCAGCAGCTTAGGCGTCTTTAGCTCCTACAATGAGCAGTTCTTC
CASSLGVFSSYNEQFF
>TRBV11-3|-|TRBJ1-5|-
TGTGCCAGCAGCTTAATTGTAAGTGATCAGCCCCAGCATTTT
CASSLIVSDQPQHF
>TRBV29-1|-|TRBJ1-2|-
TGCAGCGTTGATCGAAGTGACTATGGCTACACCTTC
CSVDRSDYGYTF